The clone carrying this T cell receptor beta chain was counted a single time. The method was immunoSEQ multiplex PCR; TCRdb's version includes in-frame clones alone and lacks a portion of them. The data show about 59,000 clones, 85% to 90% seen once. These data belong to a study of T cell changes during pregnancy in multiple sclerosis. V lost 2 bases and J lost 4; bases outside the gene matches: 1. In germline, CDR1 is SGDLS, CDR2 YYNGEE. There are 13 residues in the CDR3. The sample in question was peripheral blood, obtained in the first trimester of pregnancy. The chain has TRBV9 and TRBJ2-5; 8 positions match TRBD2. This TCR derives from a female donor in good health, enrolled as a control in a pregnancy study. The CDR3 sequence is CASSVRGGETQYF. CDR3 nucleotide sequence: TGTGCCAGCAGCGTCCGGGGGGGAGAGACCCAGTACTTC.